This T cell receptor (beta chain) was observed in a study of T-cell memory formation after mild COVID-19. This clonotype has just a few counts. Its antigen is unidentified. Findings and limits, study-wide: Unconfirmed was the SARS-CoV-2 specificity of second-wave clones that peaked on day 37. Clones that shrank (day 15 to 85) were balanced CD4/CD8, whereas later expanders leaned CD4+. Detection of some responders pre-infection suggested pre-existing cross-reactive memory T cells participated.

V was cut by 2 bases and J by 7 bases, with 12 bases left in between. The germline V gene encodes CDR1 SEHNR and CDR2 FQNEAQ (reference sequence). This CDR3 is 14 amino acids long. From the 5' RACE reads, TCRdb called clonotypes with MiXCR, one entry per CDR3 protein. This sample has a few hundred thousand distinct CDR3 sequences, with 10% found just once. This receptor was taken from a man aged 18-30 years who had mild COVID-19 (a few samples of this study predate the infection). Cell type and time point are not known. Sequenced material: PBMCs or a T cell subset sorted from them (not recorded which). The V call is TRBV7-9, the J call TRBJ2-1; D remains unclear. In nucleotides, the CDR3 is TGTGCCAGCAGCTTAAGAAGCCTGGGTAATGAGCAGTTCTTC. Its protein is CASSLRSLGNEQFF.